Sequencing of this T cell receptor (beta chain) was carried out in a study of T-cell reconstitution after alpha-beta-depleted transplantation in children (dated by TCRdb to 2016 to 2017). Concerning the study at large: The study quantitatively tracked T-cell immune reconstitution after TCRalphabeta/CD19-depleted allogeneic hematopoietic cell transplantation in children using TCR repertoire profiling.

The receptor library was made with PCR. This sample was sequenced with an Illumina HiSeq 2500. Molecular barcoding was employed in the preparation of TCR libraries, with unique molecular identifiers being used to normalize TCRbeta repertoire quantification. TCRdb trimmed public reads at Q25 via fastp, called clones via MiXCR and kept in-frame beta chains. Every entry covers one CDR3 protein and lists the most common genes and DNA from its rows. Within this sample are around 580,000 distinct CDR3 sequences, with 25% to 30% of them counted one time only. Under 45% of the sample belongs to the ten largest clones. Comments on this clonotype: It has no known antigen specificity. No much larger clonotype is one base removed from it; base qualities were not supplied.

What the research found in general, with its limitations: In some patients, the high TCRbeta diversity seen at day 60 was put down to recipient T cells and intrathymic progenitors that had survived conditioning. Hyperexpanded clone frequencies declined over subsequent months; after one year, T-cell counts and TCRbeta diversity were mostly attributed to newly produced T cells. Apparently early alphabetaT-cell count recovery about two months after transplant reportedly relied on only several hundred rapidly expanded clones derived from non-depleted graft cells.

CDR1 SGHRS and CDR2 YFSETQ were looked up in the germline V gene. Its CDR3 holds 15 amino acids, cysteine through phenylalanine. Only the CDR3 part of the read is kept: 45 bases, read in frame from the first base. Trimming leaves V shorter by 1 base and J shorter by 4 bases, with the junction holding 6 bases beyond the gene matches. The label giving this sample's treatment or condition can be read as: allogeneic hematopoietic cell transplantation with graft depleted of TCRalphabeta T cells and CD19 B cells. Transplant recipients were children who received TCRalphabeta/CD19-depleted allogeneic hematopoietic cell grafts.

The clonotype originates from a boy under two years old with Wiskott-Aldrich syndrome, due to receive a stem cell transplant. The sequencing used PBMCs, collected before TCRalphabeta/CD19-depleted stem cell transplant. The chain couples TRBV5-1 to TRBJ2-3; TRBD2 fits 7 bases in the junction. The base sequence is TGCGCCAGCAGCTTGCACGGGAGGAGTGCAGATACGCAGTATTTT. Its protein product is CASSLHGRSADTQYF. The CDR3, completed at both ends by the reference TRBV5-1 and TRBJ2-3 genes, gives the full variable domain KAGVTQTPRYLIKTRGQQVTLSCSPISGHRSVSWYQQTPGQGLQFLFEYFSETQRNKGNFPGRFSGRQFSNSRSEMNVSTLELGDSALYLCASSLHGRSADTQYFGPGTRLTVL.